The 20 T cell receptor beta chains below were found in one sample sequenced in a study of cytomegalovirus exposure and HLA in healthy donors. The PCR had 60 Vbeta and 13 Jbeta primers. The repertoire was sequenced with immunoSEQ multiplex PCR; TCRdb's copy has only in-frame clones and lacks some. The data show 150,000 to 200,000 clones, approximately 80% seen once. Sequenced material: PBMCs. The source is a woman aged 40-49 years in good health and CMV-seronegative.

This rearrangement joins TRBV6-1 to TRBJ2-7, with 8 bases aligning to TRBD2. V was pared by 2 bases and J by 6 bases, with 12 bases of the junction left unmatched. Germline-derived CDR1 and CDR2 are MNHNS and SASEGT. The CDR3 spans 16 residues. The CDR3 region has the DNA TGTGCCAGCAGTGAACCGGGACTCACTCGGGGGGGCGAGCAGTACTTC. It is translated as CASSEPGLTRGGEQYF.

The J gene is TRBJ2-7, the V gene TRBV6-1; D not certain. The V gene lost 10 bases and the J gene lost 3 bases, with 13 bases spanning the gap. Germline CDR1 and CDR2: MNHNS and SASEGT. The CDR3 has 12 amino acids. CDR3 amino acids: CATKASGYEQYV. CDR3 nucleotides: TGTGCCACCAAAGCCTCAGGCTACGAGCAGTACGTC.

The gene calls are TRBV30 and TRBJ1-4, with 7 bases lining up with TRBD1. V lost 5 bases, J lost 0 bases, and 9 bases stayed unmatched. The CDR3 covers 16 residues. Germline CDR1 reads GTSNPN; CDR2 reads SVGIG (reference sequence). In nucleotides, the CDR3 is TGTGCCTGGGGACCGACAGGGCCTACAACTAATGAAAAACTGTTTTTT. Its protein product is CAWGPTGPTTNEKLFF.

The rearrangement joins TRBV9 to TRBJ2-1, with TRBD2 identical over 7 bases. CDR3 length: 16 residues. J was trimmed by 3 bases and V by 0 bases; bases with no gene match: 6. Germline CDR1 reads SGDLS; CDR2 reads YYNGEE. CDR3 protein: CASSVVASGNYNEQFF. In DNA, the CDR3 is TGTGCCAGCAGCGTAGTGGCTAGCGGAAACTACAATGAGCAGTTCTTC.

This rearrangement joins TRBV14 to TRBJ2-2; 8 bases line up with TRBD2. With 4 bases clipped from V and 4 bases from J, the junction kept 11 bases outside the gene matches. The CDR3 length is 17 residues. Germline V gene data show CDR1 as SGHDN and CDR2 as FVKESK. CDR3 in DNA: TGTGCCAGCAGCCCCGGGGTAGCGGGACGCCTCACCGGGGAGCTGTTTTTT. Residues: CASSPGVAGRLTGELFF.

The rearrangement links TRBV12-5 to TRBJ1-1; D remains ambiguous. CDR3 length: 12 residues. The germline V gene encodes CDR1 LGHNT and CDR2 FRNRAP. With 3 bases removed from V and 7 bases from J, the gap between germline ends came to 9 bases. The CDR3 DNA follows: TGTGCTAGTGGTTTTCCAGGACTTGAAGCTTTCTTT. It translates to CASGFPGLEAFF.

The CDR3 nucleotides are TGTGCCAGCAAAACGGGGGTCGAGAACACTGAAGCTTTCTTT. This gives the protein CASKTGVENTEAFF. The chain links TRBV9 to TRBJ1-1; maybe TRBD1 (5 bases). Trimming shortened V by 6 bases and J by 1 base, and 13 bases separated the two germline ends. This CDR3 has 14 amino acids. Germline V gene sequence: CDR1 SGDLS, CDR2 YYNGEE.

The J gene is TRBJ2-1, the V gene TRBV5-1; 7 bases fit TRBD2. The CDR3 sequence is 17 residues long. The junction had 8 bases not matched to a gene; V was cut back by 0 bases and J by 2 bases. CDR1 is SGHRS, CDR2 YFSETQ, per germline. The CDR3 nucleotides are TGCGCCAGCAGCTTGGTGACGGCGGGAGCAGCCTACAATGAGCAGTTCTTC. This codes for CASSLVTAGAAYNEQFF.

The rearrangement uses TRBV27 and TRBJ2-6; 9 bases fit TRBD1. From germline, CDR1 is MNHEY and CDR2 SMNVEV (reference sequence). The V and J ends lost 3 bases and 2 bases, in that order; junction bases with no gene match: 17. This CDR3 contains 21 residues. The CDR3 DNA follows: TGTGCCAGCAGTTTTCGAGTCCGGGACAGGGTAACCGGGACTGGGGCCAACGTCCTGACTTTC. Translation gives CASSFRVRDRVTGTGANVLTF.

This clone showed up just a few times. The chain employs TRBV6-1 and TRBJ1-5, with no clear D. The V end was cut by 4 bases, the J end by 7 bases, with 11 bases between. In germline, CDR1 is MNHNS, CDR2 SASEGT. This CDR3 is 13 amino acids long. The DNA of the CDR3 is TGTGCCAGCAGTGGCGAGCTTTGGCAGCCCCAGCATTTT. Residues: CASSGELWQPQHF.

This chain connects TRBV2 to TRBJ2-7, with TRBD2 matching over 12 bases. The trim removed 1 base at V and 8 bases at J, leaving 6 bases unmatched. CDR3 length: 15 residues. Per the germline V gene, CDR1 is SNHLY and CDR2 is FYNNEI. The DNA of the CDR3 is TGTGCCAGCAGTGAAGTGACTAGCGGGGGTCTTCAGCAGTACGTC. Protein product: CASSEVTSGGLQQYV.

This sequence joins TRBV5-1 and TRBJ2-1; no definite D call. There are 14 residues in the CDR3. Germline CDR1 is SGHRS and CDR2 is YFSETQ. Deletions cut 0 bases from V and 8 bases from J, with 12 bases between. CDR3 sequence reads: CASSLVLKTDEQFF. Written as DNA, the CDR3 is TGCGCCAGCAGCTTGGTTCTTAAAACGGATGAGCAGTTCTTC.

The J gene is TRBJ1-1, the V gene TRBV4-1; 10 positions agree with TRBD1. The CDR3 loop spans 16 amino acids. With V trimmed by 2 bases and J by 10 bases, 13 bases remained unmatched. CDR1 is MGHRA, CDR2 YSYEKL, per germline. As DNA, the CDR3 is TGCGCCAGCAGCCAAAGGCAACGGACAGGGGGAGGGGGAGCTTTCTTT. Protein sequence: CASSQRQRTGGGGAFF.

The rearrangement links TRBV11-2 to TRBJ2-7, with D possibly TRBD1 on 5 matching bases. V was trimmed by 3 bases and J by 3 bases, leaving 12 bases between them. Germline CDR1 SGHAT, CDR2 FQNNGV. CDR3 length: 14 residues. CDR3 loop: CASSFSPDNYEQYV. The CDR3 DNA is TGTGCCAGCAGCTTTTCCCCGGACAACTACGAGCAGTACGTC.

The chain links TRBV19 to TRBJ1-5; 7 bases line up with TRBD1. The germline V gene has CDR1 LNHDA and CDR2 SQIVND (reference sequence). This CDR3 is 14 amino acids long. V shed 5 bases and J 5 bases; nucleotides not matched to a gene: 6. The CDR3 sequence: CASSVRGLDQPQHF. DNA for the CDR3: TGTGCCAGTAGTGTTAGGGGGCTAGATCAGCCCCAGCATTTT.

The rearrangement links TRBV12-5 to TRBJ2-1; TRBD2 aligns across 12 bases. CDR3 size: 18 residues. Germline V gene sequence: CDR1 LGHNT, CDR2 FRNRAP. V lost 0 bases, J lost 1 base, and 4 bases stayed unmatched. The CDR3 region is CASGLVGLAGQSYNEQFF. The DNA of the CDR3 is TGTGCTAGTGGTTTGGTCGGACTAGCGGGACAGTCCTACAATGAGCAGTTCTTC.

The chain recombines TRBV10-2 with TRBJ2-7, with D tentatively TRBD1 (6 bases). Germline V gene data show CDR1 as WSHSY and CDR2 as SAAADI. Trimming stripped 2 bases from V and 0 bases from J, with 11 bases between. This CDR3 comprises 15 residues. The CDR3 sequence: CASSEGDISSYEQYV. CDR3 in DNA: TGCGCCAGCAGTGAGGGGGACATAAGCTCCTACGAGCAGTACGTC.

The chain links TRBV7-9 to TRBJ1-1; 8 bases agree with TRBD1. With 4 bases clipped from V and 6 bases from J, the junction kept 7 bases outside the gene matches. Germline CDR1 SEHNR, CDR2 FQNEAQ (reference sequence). The CDR3 contains 14 residues. CDR3 coding DNA: TGTGCCAGCAGCTCTAGGACAGGGAGCGCTGAAGCTTTCTTT. Its protein is CASSSRTGSAEAFF. The entire variable domain, with the rest obtained from reference TRBV7-9 and TRBJ1-1, is as follows: DTGVSQNPRHKITKRGQNVTFRCDPISEHNRLYWYRQTLGQGPEFLTYFQNEAQLEKSRLLSDRFSAERPKGSFSTLEIQRTEQGDSAMYLCASSSRTGSAEAFFGQGTRLTVV.

As for this clone: One end of the junction does not line up with germline, which may come from a read error. The chain couples TRBV7-7 to TRBJ2-3; the match to TRBD2 covers 8 bases. This CDR3 spans 15 amino acids. Germline CDR1 reads SSHAT; CDR2 reads FNYEAQ (reference sequence). CDR3 amino acids: CASSPGLDKADTQYF. The CDR3 nucleotides are TGTGCTAGCAGCCCGGGACTAGATAAAGCAGATACGCAGTATTTT. Together with reference TRBV7-7 and TRBJ2-3, the CDR3 gives the full variable domain: GAGVSQSPRYKVTKRGQDVTLRCDPISSHATLYWYQQALGQGPEFLTYFNYEAQPDKSGLPSDRFSAERPEGSISTLTIQRTEQRDSAMYRCASSPGLDKADTQYFGPGTRLTVL.

Concerning this clone: At one boundary the junction diverges from the germline segment, which might be a read error. V gene TRBV2 combines with J gene TRBJ1-2; 7 positions agree with TRBD1. CDR1 and CDR2 (germline): SNHLY, FYNNEI. This CDR3 region has 14 residues. The DNA of the CDR3 is TGTGCCAGCAGTGAAGGACAGGGCCCCTATGGCCACACCTTC. Its translation: CASSEGQGPYGHTF.